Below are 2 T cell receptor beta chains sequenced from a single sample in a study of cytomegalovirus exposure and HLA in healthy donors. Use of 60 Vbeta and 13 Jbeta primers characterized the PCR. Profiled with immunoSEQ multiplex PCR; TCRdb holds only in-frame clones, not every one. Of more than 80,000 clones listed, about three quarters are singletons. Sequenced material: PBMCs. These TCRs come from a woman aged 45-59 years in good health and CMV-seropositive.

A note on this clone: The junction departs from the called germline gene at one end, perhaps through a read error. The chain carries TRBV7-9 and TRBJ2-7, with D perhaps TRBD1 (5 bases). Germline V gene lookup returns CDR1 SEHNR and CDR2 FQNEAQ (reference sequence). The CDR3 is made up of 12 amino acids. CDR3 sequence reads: CSSSHDSYEQYF. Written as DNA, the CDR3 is TGTTCCAGCAGCCACGACAGCTACGAGCAGTACTTC.

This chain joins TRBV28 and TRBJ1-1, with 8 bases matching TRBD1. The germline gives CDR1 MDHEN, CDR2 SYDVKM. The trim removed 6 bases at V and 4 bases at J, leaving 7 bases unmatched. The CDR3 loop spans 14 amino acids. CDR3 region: CASRSTGGVTEAFF. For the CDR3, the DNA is TGTGCCAGCAGATCCACAGGGGGGGTCACTGAAGCTTTCTTT.